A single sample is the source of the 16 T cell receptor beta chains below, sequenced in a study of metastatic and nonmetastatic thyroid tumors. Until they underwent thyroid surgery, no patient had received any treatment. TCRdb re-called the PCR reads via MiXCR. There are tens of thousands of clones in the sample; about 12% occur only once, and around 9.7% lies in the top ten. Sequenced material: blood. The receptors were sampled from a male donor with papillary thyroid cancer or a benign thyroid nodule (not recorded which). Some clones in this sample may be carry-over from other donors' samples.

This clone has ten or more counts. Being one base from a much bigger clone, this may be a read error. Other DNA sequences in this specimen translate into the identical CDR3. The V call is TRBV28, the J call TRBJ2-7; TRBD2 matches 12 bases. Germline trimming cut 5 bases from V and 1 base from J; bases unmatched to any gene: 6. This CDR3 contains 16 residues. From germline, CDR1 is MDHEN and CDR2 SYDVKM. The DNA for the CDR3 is TGTGCCAGCAGTGGGCTAGCGGGGGGGGTGTCCTACGAGCAGTACTTC. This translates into CASSGLAGGVSYEQYF.

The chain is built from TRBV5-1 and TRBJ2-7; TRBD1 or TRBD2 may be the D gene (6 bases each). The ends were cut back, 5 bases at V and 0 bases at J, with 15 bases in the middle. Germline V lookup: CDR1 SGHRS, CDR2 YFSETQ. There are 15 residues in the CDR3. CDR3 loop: CASRRGDQSSYEQYF. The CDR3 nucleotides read TGCGCCAGCAGGAGGGGGGATCAGAGCTCCTACGAGCAGTACTTC.

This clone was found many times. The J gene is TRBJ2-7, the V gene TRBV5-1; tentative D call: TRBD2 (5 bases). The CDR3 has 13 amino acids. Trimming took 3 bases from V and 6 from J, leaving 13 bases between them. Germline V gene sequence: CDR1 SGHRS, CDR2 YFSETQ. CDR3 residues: CASSSGFGSEQYF. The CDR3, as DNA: TGCGCCAGCAGCTCTGGCTTTGGGAGCGAGCAGTACTTC.

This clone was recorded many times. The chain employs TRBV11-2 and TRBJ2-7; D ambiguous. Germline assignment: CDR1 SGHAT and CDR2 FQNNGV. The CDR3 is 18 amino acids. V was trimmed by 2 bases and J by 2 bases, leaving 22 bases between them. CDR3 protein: CASSLNGRFEVDAYEQYF. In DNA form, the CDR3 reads TGTGCCAGCAGCTTAAATGGACGGTTTGAAGTCGACGCCTACGAGCAGTACTTC.

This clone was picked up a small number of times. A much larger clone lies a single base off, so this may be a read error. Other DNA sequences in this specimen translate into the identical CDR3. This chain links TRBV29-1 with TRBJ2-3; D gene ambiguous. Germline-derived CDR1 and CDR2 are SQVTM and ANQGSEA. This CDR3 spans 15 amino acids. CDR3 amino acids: CSIERVATSTDTQYF. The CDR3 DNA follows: TGCAGCATTGAACGGGTAGCTACGAGCACAGATACGCAGTATTTT.

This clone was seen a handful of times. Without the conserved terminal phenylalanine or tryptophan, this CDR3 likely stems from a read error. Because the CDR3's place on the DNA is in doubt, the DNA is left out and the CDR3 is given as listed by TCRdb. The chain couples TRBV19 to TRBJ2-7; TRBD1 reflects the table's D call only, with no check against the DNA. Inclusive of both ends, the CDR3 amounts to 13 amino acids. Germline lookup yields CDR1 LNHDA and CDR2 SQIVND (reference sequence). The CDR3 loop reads CASSTDRFYERYL.

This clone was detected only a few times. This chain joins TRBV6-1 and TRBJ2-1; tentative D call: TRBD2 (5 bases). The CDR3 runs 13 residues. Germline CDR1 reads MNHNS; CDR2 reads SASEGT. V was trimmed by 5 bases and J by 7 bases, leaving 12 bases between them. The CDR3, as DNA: TGTGCCAGCAGTTGGACTGTGGGGAATGAGCAGTTCTTC. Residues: CASSWTVGNEQFF.

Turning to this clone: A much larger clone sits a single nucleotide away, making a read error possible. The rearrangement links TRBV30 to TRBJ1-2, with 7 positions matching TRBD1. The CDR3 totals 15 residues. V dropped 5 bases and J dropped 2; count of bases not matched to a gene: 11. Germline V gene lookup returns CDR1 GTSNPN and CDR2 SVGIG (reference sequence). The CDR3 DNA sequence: TGTGCCTGGGAAGGGGGCCTACAGTGGAACTATGGCTACACCTTC. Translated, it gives CAWEGGLQWNYGYTF. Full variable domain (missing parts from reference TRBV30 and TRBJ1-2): SQTIHQWPATLVQPVGSPLSLECTVEGTSNPNLYWYRQAAGRGLQLLFYSVGIGQISSEVPQNLSASRPQDRQFILSSKKLLLSDSGFYLCAWEGGLQWNYGYTFGSGTRLTVV.

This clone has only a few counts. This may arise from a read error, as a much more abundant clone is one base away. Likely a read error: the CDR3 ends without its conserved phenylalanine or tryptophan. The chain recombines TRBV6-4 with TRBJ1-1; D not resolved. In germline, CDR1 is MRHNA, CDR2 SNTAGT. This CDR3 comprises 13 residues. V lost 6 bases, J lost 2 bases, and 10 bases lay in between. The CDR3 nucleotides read TGTGCCAGCAGCTCCAACCTTAACACTGAAGCTTTCTCT. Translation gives CASSSNLNTEAFS.

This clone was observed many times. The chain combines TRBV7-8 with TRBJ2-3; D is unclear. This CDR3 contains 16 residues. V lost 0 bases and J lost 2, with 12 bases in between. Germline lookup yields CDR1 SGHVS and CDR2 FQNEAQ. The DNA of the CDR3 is TGTGCCAGCAGCTTAGCCGCAAATTCATACACAGATACGCAGTATTTT. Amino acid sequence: CASSLAANSYTDTQYF.

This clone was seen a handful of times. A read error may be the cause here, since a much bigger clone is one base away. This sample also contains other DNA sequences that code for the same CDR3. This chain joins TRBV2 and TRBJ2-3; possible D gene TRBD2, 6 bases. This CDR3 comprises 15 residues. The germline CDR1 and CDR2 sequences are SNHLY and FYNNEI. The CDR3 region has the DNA TGTGCCAGCAGTGGATTCGGGGGTCGCACAGATACTCAGTATTTT. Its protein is CASSGFGGRTDTQYF.

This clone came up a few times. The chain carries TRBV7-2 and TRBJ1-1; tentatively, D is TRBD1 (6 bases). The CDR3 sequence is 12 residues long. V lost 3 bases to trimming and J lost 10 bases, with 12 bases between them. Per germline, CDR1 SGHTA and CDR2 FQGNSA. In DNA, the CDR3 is TGTGCCAGCAGCTTTGGGGGGCCTATAGCTTTCTTT. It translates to CASSFGGPIAFF.

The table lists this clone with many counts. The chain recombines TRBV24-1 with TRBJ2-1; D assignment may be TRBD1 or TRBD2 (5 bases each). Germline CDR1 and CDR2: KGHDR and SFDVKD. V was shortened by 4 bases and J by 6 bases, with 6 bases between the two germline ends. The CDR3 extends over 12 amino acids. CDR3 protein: CATSDGANEQFF. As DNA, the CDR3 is TGTGCCACCAGTGACGGGGCCAATGAGCAGTTCTTC.

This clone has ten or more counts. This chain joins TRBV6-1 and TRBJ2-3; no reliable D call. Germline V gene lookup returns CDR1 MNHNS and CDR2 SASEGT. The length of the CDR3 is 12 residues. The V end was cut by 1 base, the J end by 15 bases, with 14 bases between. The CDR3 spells CASSEGRVLRYF. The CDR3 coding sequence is TGTGCCAGCAGTGAAGGACGGGTACTAAGATATTTT.

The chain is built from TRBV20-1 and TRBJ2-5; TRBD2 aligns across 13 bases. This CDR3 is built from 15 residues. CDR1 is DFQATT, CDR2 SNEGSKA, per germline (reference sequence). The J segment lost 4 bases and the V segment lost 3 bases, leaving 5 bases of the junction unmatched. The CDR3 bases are TGCAGTGCTAGCCCACTAGCGGGAGGGCCAGAGACCCAGTACTTC. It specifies CSASPLAGGPETQYF.

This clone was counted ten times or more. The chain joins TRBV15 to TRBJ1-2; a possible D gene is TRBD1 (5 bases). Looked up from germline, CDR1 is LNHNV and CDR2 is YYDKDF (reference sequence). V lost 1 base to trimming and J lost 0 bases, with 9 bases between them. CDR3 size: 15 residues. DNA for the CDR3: TGTGCCACCAGCAGAGTTCAGGGTGCTAACTATGGCTACACCTTC. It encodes CATSRVQGANYGYTF.